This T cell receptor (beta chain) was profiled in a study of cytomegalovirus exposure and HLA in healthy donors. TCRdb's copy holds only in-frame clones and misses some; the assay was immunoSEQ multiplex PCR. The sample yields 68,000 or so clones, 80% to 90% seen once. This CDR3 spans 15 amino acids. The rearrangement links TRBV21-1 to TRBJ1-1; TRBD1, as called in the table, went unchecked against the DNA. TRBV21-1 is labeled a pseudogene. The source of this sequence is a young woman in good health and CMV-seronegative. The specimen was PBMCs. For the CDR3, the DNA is TGTGCCAGCAGCTCGGGGGACAGGCCTAGGACTGAAGCTTTCTTT. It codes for CASSSGDRPRTEAFF.